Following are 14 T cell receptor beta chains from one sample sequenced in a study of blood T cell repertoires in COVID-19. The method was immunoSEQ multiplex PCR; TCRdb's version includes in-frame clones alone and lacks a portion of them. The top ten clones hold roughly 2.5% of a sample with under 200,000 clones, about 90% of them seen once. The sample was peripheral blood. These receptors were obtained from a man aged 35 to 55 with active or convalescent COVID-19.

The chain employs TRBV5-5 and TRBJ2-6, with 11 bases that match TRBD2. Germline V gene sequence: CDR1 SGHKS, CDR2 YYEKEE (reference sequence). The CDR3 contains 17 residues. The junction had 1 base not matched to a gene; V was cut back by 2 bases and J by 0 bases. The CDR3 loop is CASSFTSGGSGANVLTF. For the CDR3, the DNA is TGTGCCAGCAGCTTTACTAGCGGGGGCTCTGGGGCCAACGTCCTGACTTTC.

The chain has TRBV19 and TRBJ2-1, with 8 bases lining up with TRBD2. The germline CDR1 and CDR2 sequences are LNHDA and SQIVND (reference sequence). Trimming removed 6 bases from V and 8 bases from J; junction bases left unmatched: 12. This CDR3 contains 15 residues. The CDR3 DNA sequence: TGTGCCAGTAGCGCGGGAGGCAGTATGATGGATGAGCAGTTCTTC. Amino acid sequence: CASSAGGSMMDEQFF.

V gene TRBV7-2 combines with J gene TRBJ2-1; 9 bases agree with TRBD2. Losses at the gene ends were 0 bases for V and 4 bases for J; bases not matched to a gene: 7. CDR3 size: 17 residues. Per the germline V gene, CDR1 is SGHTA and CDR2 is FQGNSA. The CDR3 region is CASSLASAGGPYNEQFF. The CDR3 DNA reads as TGTGCCAGCAGCTTAGCCTCTGCGGGGGGGCCTTACAATGAGCAGTTCTTC.

CDR3 in amino acids: CASRQTGLGYTF. The CDR3 nucleotides are TGTGCCAGCAGACAGACAGGACTTGGCTACACCTTC. The rearrangement uses TRBV6-5 and TRBJ1-2, with D perhaps matching TRBD1 (6 bases). This CDR3 comprises 12 residues. Germline values: CDR1 MNHEY, CDR2 SVGAGI. Trimming pared 6 bases from V and 7 bases from J, leaving 12 bases between.

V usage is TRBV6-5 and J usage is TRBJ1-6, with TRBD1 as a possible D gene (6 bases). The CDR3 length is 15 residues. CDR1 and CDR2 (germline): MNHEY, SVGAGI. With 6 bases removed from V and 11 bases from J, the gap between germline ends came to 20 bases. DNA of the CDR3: TGTGCCAGCAGGAAGAACAGGGAAATTCGGGCACCCCTCCACTTT. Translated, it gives CASRKNREIRAPLHF.

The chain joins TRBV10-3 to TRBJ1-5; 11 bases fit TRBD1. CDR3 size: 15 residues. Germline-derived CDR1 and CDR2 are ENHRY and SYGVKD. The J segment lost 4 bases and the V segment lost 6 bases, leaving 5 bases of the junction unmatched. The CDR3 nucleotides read TGTGCCATCAGCCCTGGGACAGGGGGGAATCAGCCCCAGCATTTT. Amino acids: CAISPGTGGNQPQHF.

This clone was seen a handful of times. The CDR3 nucleotides read TGTGCCATCGGGACAGACCAGAACACCGGGGAGCTGTTTTTT. Residues: CAIGTDQNTGELFF. The gene calls are TRBV10-3 and TRBJ2-2; 7 bases line up with TRBD1. CDR1 ENHRY and CDR2 SYGVKD come from the germline V gene. Trimming removed 8 bases from V and 1 base from J; junction bases left unmatched: 4. CDR3 length: 14 amino acids.

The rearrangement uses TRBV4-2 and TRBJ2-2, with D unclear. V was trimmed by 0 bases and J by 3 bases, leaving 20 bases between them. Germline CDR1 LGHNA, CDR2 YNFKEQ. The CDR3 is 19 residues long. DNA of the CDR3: TGTGCCAGCAGCCAAGATTTCCGATGGGTTGGGCTTGACACCGGGGAGCTGTTTTTT. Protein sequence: CASSQDFRWVGLDTGELFF.

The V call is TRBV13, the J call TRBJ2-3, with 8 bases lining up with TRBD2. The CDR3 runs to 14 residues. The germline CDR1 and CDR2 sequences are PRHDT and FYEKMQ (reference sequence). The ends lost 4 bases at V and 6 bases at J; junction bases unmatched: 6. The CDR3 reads CASSSSGREDTQYF. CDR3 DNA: TGTGCCAGCAGCTCCTCCGGGAGGGAGGATACGCAGTATTTT.

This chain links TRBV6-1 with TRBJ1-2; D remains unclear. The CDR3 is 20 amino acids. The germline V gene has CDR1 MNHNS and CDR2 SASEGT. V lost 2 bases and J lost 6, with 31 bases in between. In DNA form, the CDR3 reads TGTGCCAGCAGTGAATTTCAGAGCGGCCCCAGTCGAAAAGGGAGAGATGGCTACACCTTC. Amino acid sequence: CASSEFQSGPSRKGRDGYTF.

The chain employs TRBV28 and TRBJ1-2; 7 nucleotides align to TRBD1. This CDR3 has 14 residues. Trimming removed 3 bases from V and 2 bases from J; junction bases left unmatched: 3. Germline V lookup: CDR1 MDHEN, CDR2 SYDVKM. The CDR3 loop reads CASSLGRGNYGYTF. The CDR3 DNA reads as TGTGCCAGCAGTTTGGGCAGGGGGAACTATGGCTACACCTTC.

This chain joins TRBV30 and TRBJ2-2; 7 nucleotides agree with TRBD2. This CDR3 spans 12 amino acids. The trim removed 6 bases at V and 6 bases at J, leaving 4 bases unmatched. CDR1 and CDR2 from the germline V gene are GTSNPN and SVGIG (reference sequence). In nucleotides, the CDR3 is TGTGCCTGCCTGGGGGGGGCCGGGGAGCTGTTTTTT. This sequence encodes CACLGGAGELFF. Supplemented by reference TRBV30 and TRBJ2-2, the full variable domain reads SQTIHQWPATLVQPVGSPLSLECTVEGTSNPNLYWYRQAAGRGLQLLFYSVGIGQISSEVPQNLSASRPQDRQFILSSKKLLLSDSGFYLCACLGGAGELFFGEGSRLTVL.

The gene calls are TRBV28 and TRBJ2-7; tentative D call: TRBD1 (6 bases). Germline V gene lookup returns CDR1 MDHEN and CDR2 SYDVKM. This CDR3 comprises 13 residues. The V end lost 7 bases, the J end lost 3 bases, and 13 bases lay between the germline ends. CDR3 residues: CASTGTGNYEQYF. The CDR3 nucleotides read TGTGCCAGCACGGGAACAGGGAACTACGAGCAGTACTTC.

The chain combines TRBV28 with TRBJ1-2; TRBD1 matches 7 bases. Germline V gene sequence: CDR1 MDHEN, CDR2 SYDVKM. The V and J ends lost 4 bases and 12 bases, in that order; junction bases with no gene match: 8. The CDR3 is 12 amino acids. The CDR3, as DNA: TGTGCCAGCAGTTCCCTTGACAGGGCGAACACCTTC. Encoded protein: CASSSLDRANTF.